Shown below are 19 T cell receptor beta chains from a single sample sequenced in a study of regulatory T cells in long-lasting Graves disease. Through Arm-PCR of CDR3 regions and iRepertoire HTBI primers, TCR beta libraries were built. MiXCR, applied by TCRdb to the multiplex PCR reads, yields one record per CDR3 protein. The sample yields about 610,000 distinct CDR3 sequences, roughly a sixth seen once. Sample time point: newly diagnosed GD, antithyroid drugs for less than 3 months. After RNA was extracted from PBMCs, the TCR library was made from it. This same sample was also taken into another study, of T cells in Graves' hyperthyroidism and ophthalmopathy.

Sequencing was performed on peripheral blood mononuclear cells (PBMCs), taken at new diagnosis, from a patient treated with antithyroid drugs. The receptor source for this set is a man aged 18 to 29 with Graves disease.

V usage is TRBV30 and J usage is TRBJ2-2; D is perhaps TRBD1 (6 bases). Trimming removed 5 bases from V and 7 bases from J, with 11 bases in between. CDR1 GTSNPN and CDR2 SVGIG come from the germline V gene (reference sequence). The CDR3 spans 12 residues. CDR3: CAWGGIGGELFF. The CDR3 DNA reads as TGTGCCTGGGGGGGCATCGGCGGGGAGCTGTTTTTT.

This clonotype was seen only a few times. The gene calls are TRBV30 and TRBJ2-3, with D possibly being TRBD2 (6 bases). The CDR3 loop spans 15 amino acids. Germline V gives CDR1 GTSNPN, CDR2 SVGIG (reference sequence). V was shortened by 4 bases and J by 0 bases, with 14 bases between the two germline ends. CDR3 loop: CAWKGLATSTDTQYF. CDR3 bases: TGTGCCTGGAAAGGCCTAGCGACTAGCACAGATACGCAGTATTTT.

Of note for this clonotype: Since a much larger clone is just one base distant, this may be a read error. The chain carries TRBV5-1 and TRBJ2-3; 7 nucleotides line up with TRBD2. J lost 2 bases, V lost 0 bases, and 6 bases had no gene match. This CDR3 region has 16 residues. Per germline, CDR1 SGHRS and CDR2 YFSETQ. The CDR3 reads CASSLGRGVSTDTQYF. CDR3 bases: TGCGCCAGCAGCTTGGGACGGGGGGTCTCCACAGATACGCAGTATTTT.

This clonotype was counted a few times. The genes are TRBV6-5 and TRBJ2-2; TRBD2 matches at 10 bases. This CDR3 comprises 16 residues. Losses at the gene ends were 2 bases for V and 6 bases for J; bases not matched to a gene: 6. From germline, CDR1 is MNHEY and CDR2 SVGAGI. The CDR3 nucleotides read TGTGCCAGCAGTTACATAGCGGGAGGTAGCGCCGGGGAGCTGTTTTTT. As protein: CASSYIAGGSAGELFF.

This clonotype was counted only a few times. This chain uses TRBV20-1 with TRBJ2-5, with a weak D call TRBD1 (6 bases). CDR3 length: 15 amino acids. V dropped 0 bases and J dropped 2 bases, with 13 bases sitting between them. Germline CDR1 DFQATT, CDR2 SNEGSKA (reference sequence). CDR3 region: CSARDGAQGQETQYF. In DNA form, the CDR3 reads TGCAGTGCTAGAGATGGAGCCCAGGGGCAAGAGACCCAGTACTTC.

This clonotype was seen repeatedly, ten times or more. V usage is TRBV28 and J usage is TRBJ2-7, with D possibly matching TRBD1 (5 bases). Trimming cost V 5 bases and J 2 bases, with 13 bases left between them. CDR1 is MDHEN and CDR2 is SYDVKM in the germline V gene. The CDR3 runs 14 residues. The CDR3 loop reads CASSEPTETYEQYF. The CDR3 nucleotides read TGTGCCAGCAGTGAACCGACAGAAACCTACGAGCAGTACTTC.

The J gene is TRBJ2-3, the V gene TRBV11-2, with 12 bases fitting TRBD2. This CDR3 has 17 residues. J was trimmed by 3 bases and V by 4 bases; bases with no gene match: 8. Germline CDR1 SGHAT, CDR2 FQNNGV. The CDR3 reads CASSYRLAGVLTDTQYF. CDR3 bases: TGTGCCAGCAGCTACAGACTAGCGGGAGTATTAACAGATACGCAGTATTTT.

This clonotype has at least ten counts. The chain combines TRBV12-3 or TRBV12-4 with TRBJ1-5; TRBD1 matches at 9 bases. V shed 6 bases and J 7 bases; nucleotides not matched to a gene: 7. The CDR3 length is 14 residues. The CDR3 coding sequence is TGTGCCAGCAGGGGGACAGGGATAGAGCAGCCCCAGCATTTT. Protein product: CASRGTGIEQPQHF.

The chain couples TRBV20-1 to TRBJ2-1; 7 bases are shared with TRBD2. J lost 14 bases, V lost 6 bases, and 22 bases had no gene match. The germline V gene has CDR1 DFQATT and CDR2 SNEGSKA (reference sequence). The CDR3 is 15 residues long. The CDR3 sequence is CSAIEPYMSGEGEFF. CDR3 nucleotide sequence: TGCAGTGCAATTGAACCTTATATGAGCGGGGAGGGTGAGTTCTTC.

In its sample, this clonotype was seen many times. The chain has TRBV20-1 and TRBJ2-1, with 11 positions matching TRBD2. The CDR3 contains 19 residues. Germline V gene sequence: CDR1 DFQATT, CDR2 SNEGSKA (reference sequence). Trimming took 3 bases from V and 5 from J; bases not matched to a gene: 18. CDR3 sequence reads: CSASHPLAGGAVAHNEQFF. CDR3 bases: TGCAGTGCTAGTCACCCCTTAGCGGGAGGGGCCGTTGCTCACAATGAGCAGTTCTTC.

The chain joins TRBV20-1 to TRBJ2-1; D not resolved. V was cut by 7 bases and J by 8 bases, with 15 bases left in between. The CDR3 consists of 12 residues. Germline CDR1 and CDR2: DFQATT and SNEGSKA (reference sequence). The CDR3 sequence: CSGHVQVDEQFF. As DNA, the CDR3 is TGCAGTGGTCACGTGCAGGTAGATGAGCAGTTCTTC.

The chain combines TRBV13 with TRBJ2-3; TRBD2 matches 9 bases. Germline V gives CDR1 PRHDT, CDR2 FYEKMQ (reference sequence). The CDR3 runs 16 residues. With V trimmed by 5 bases and J by 5 bases, 11 bases remained unmatched. CDR3 sequence (DNA): TGTGCCAGCAGCCACGTTAGCGGGAGTCTAGTAGATACGCAGTATTTT. Translated, it gives CASSHVSGSLVDTQYF.

This clonotype came up many times. The gene calls are TRBV28 and TRBJ1-2, with D perhaps matching TRBD1 (5 bases). Trimming removed 5 bases from V and 7 bases from J, with 14 bases in between. From germline, CDR1 is MDHEN and CDR2 SYDVKM. The CDR3 consists of 13 residues. The CDR3 protein is CASSPNTGTGYTF. The CDR3 DNA sequence: TGTGCCAGCAGTCCAAACACAGGAACTGGCTACACCTTC.

The V call is TRBV10-3, the J call TRBJ2-3, with 10 nucleotides matching TRBD1. The trim removed 6 bases at V and 2 bases at J, leaving 2 bases unmatched. Per germline, CDR1 ENHRY and CDR2 SYGVKD. There are 14 residues in the CDR3. CDR3 residues: CAIRGQGHTDTQYF. The CDR3 nucleotides are TGTGCCATCAGGGGACAGGGGCACACAGATACGCAGTATTTT.

With respect to this clonotype: A much bigger clone sits one base away, suggesting this may be a read error. The chain couples TRBV11-2 to TRBJ2-1; 8 bases agree with TRBD2. Germline V CDR1 and CDR2: SGHAT, FQNNGV. CDR3 length: 14 residues. This chain's CDR3 is CTSSRGGLENEQFF. Here the CDR3 DNA reads TGTACCAGCAGCCGGGGGGGATTGGAGAATGAGCAGTTCTTC.

This clonotype was counted many times. The genes are TRBV12-3 or TRBV12-4 and TRBJ2-1, with a tentative D call TRBD2 (6 bases). This CDR3 has 18 residues. Trimming pared 3 bases from V and 1 base from J, leaving 19 bases between. The CDR3 region has the DNA TGTGCCAGCAGTTTTAGTCTAGCTCCGCGGGGATCCTACAATGAGCAGTTCTTC. The encoded protein is CASSFSLAPRGSYNEQFF.

This sequence joins TRBV20-1 and TRBJ2-7; weak D call: TRBD2 (5 bases). Germline V CDR1 and CDR2: DFQATT, SNEGSKA (reference sequence). V dropped 3 bases and J dropped 1 base, with 16 bases sitting between them. The CDR3 totals 15 residues. The chain's CDR3 is CSARGPDYQSYEQYF. The CDR3 DNA sequence: TGCAGTGCTAGGGGCCCAGACTACCAGTCCTACGAGCAGTACTTC.

The rearrangement joins TRBV10-3 to TRBJ2-1, with TRBD2 identical over 7 bases. The CDR3 runs to 13 residues. J lost 10 bases, V lost 2 bases, and 5 bases had no gene match. CDR1 and CDR2 (germline): ENHRY, SYGVKD. CDR3 nucleotides: TGTGCCATCAGTGAGCGACGGGAGGAAGAGCAGTTCTTC. This sequence encodes CAISERREEEQFF.

CDR3 region: CASSFARGHGYTF. The CDR3, as DNA: TGTGCCAGCAGTTTCGCCAGGGGGCATGGCTACACCTTC. This rearrangement joins TRBV28 to TRBJ1-2; 8 bases are a match to TRBD1. Germline loops: CDR1 MDHEN, CDR2 SYDVKM. The CDR3 covers 13 residues. V dropped 3 bases and J dropped 6; count of bases not matched to a gene: 3.